The 13 T cell receptor beta chains presented below share a single source sample, sequenced in a study of cytomegalovirus exposure and HLA in healthy donors. This PCR relied on a set of 60 Vbeta primers and 13 Jbeta primers. Sequenced by immunoSEQ multiplex PCR; TCRdb stores in-frame clones only, minus some. The sample consists of around 170,000 clones, more than 80% of them appearing once. Sequencing was performed on PBMCs. The origin of the receptors is a woman aged 45 to 65 in good health and CMV-seropositive.

The CDR3 reads CASSEGSYGVQYF. As DNA, the CDR3 is TGTGCCAGCAGTGAAGGTAGCTACGGGGTCCAGTACTTC. The J gene is TRBJ2-7, the V gene TRBV6-1, with D possibly TRBD2 on 5 matching bases. Trimming removed 1 base from V and 10 bases from J, with 14 bases in between. CDR1 MNHNS and CDR2 SASEGT come from the germline V gene. This CDR3 contains 13 residues.

The chain carries TRBV5-1 and TRBJ1-4, with TRBD1 matching 8 bases. CDR1 SGHRS and CDR2 YFSETQ come from the germline V gene. Trimming removed 3 bases from V and 7 bases from J; junction bases left unmatched: 8. CDR3 length equals 15 residues. In nucleotides, the CDR3 is TGCGCCAGCAGCTCGGAGACAGGGGCGAGTGAAAAACTGTTTTTT. Protein: CASSSETGASEKLFF.

In its sample, this clone was seen once. The chain is built from TRBV7-2 and TRBJ2-3; TRBD2 matches at 8 bases. This CDR3 comprises 17 residues. The V gene end was trimmed by 6 bases and the J gene end by 6 bases; junction bases not matched to a gene: 17. Per the germline V gene, CDR1 is SGHTA and CDR2 is FQGNSA. The CDR3 coding sequence is TGTGCCAGCAGTTCCATACGGGGGGCGGGGGGAGTCGATACGCAGTATTTT. Translating it yields CASSSIRGAGGVDTQYF.

The V call is TRBV29-1, the J call TRBJ1-4; D possibly corresponds to TRBD1 (5 bases). The germline V gene encodes CDR1 SQVTM and CDR2 ANQGSEA. This CDR3 spans 13 amino acids. Between the trimmed V and J ends, which lost 6 bases and 10 bases, there was a span of 18 bases. The CDR3 region is CSVSGTAAGKLFF. CDR3 DNA: TGCAGCGTCTCCGGGACTGCCGCGGGAAAACTGTTTTTT.

The sample holds a few counts of this clone. This chain uses TRBV5-5 with TRBJ2-7; no clear D. This CDR3 contains 12 residues. The germline gives CDR1 SGHKS, CDR2 YYEKEE (reference sequence). Trimming cost V 0 bases and J 4 bases, with 5 bases left between them. Here the CDR3 reads CASSLELYEQYF. CDR3 nucleotide sequence: TGTGCCAGCAGCTTGGAACTTTACGAGCAGTACTTC. Full variable domain (rest looked up from reference TRBV5-5 and TRBJ2-7): DAGVTQSPTHLIKTRGQQVTLRCSPISGHKSVSWYQQVLGQGPQFIFQYYEKEERGRGNFPDRFSARQFPNYSSELNVNALLLGDSALYLCASSLELYEQYFGPGTRLTVT.

The V and J genes are TRBV5-6 and TRBJ1-6; D might be TRBD1 (5 bases). This CDR3 has 16 amino acids. The germline CDR1 and CDR2 sequences are SGHDT and YYEEEE. Trimming removed 4 bases from V and 9 bases from J, with 20 bases in between. CDR3 sequence: CASSPMGGELGSPLHF. The CDR3 region has the DNA TGTGCCAGCAGCCCGATGGGGGGGGAGTTGGGTTCACCCCTCCACTTT.

The rearrangement links TRBV2 to TRBJ2-7; 10 bases align to TRBD1. The V and J ends lost 6 bases and 3 bases, in that order; junction bases with no gene match: 2. The CDR3 runs 13 residues. Germline V gene sequence: CDR1 SNHLY, CDR2 FYNNEI. CDR3 protein: CASSRDRGYEQYF. In nucleotides, the CDR3 is TGTGCCAGCAGCCGGGACAGGGGCTACGAGCAGTACTTC.

The rearrangement uses TRBV7-9 and TRBJ2-5; TRBD2 aligns across 11 bases. There are 17 residues in the CDR3. The V and J ends lost 0 bases and 5 bases, in that order; junction bases with no gene match: 8. Germline V lookup: CDR1 SEHNR, CDR2 FQNEAQ (reference sequence). CDR3 region: CASSLALIAGGPETQYF. CDR3 bases: TGTGCCAGCAGCTTAGCCCTTATAGCGGGGGGGCCTGAGACCCAGTACTTC. The full variable domain, completed using reference TRBV7-9 and TRBJ2-5, is DTGVSQNPRHKITKRGQNVTFRCDPISEHNRLYWYRQTLGQGPEFLTYFQNEAQLEKSRLLSDRFSAERPKGSFSTLEIQRTEQGDSAMYLCASSLALIAGGPETQYFGPGTRLLVL.

This clone was detected a few times. The J gene is TRBJ2-2, the V gene TRBV5-1; D ambiguous. The V gene's germline CDR1 is SGHRS and CDR2 YFSETQ. The CDR3 extends over 14 amino acids. Trimming left V 2 bases short and J 1 base short, with 6 bases between. CDR3 sequence: CASSFSGNTGELFF. CDR3 DNA: TGCGCCAGCAGCTTTTCAGGGAACACCGGGGAGCTGTTTTTT.

Concerning this clone itself: The same CDR3 can be traced to other DNA sequences in this sample. The chain is built from TRBV18 and TRBJ1-1; maybe TRBD1 (5 bases). Germline V gene data show CDR1 as KGHSH and CDR2 as LQKENI. The CDR3 has 13 amino acids. Trimming shortened V by 5 bases and J by 1 base, and 8 bases separated the two germline ends. The CDR3 nucleotides read TGTGCCAGCTCATCCGACAGGAACACTGAAGCTTTCTTT. Protein: CASSSDRNTEAFF.

This chain joins TRBV10-3 and TRBJ2-1, with TRBD2 matching 8 bases. J was trimmed by 2 bases and V by 0 bases; bases with no gene match: 0. The CDR3 has 15 residues. Germline V CDR1 and CDR2: ENHRY, SYGVKD. CDR3 bases: TGTGCCATCAGTGAGTCCGGGGGGGCCTACAATGAGCAGTTCTTC. Its protein is CAISESGGAYNEQFF.

The chain has TRBV9 and TRBJ1-2; 9 nucleotides align to TRBD1. The J segment lost 4 bases and the V segment lost 3 bases, leaving 4 bases of the junction unmatched. Germline V CDR1 and CDR2: SGDLS, YYNGEE. The CDR3 is made up of 14 amino acids. Written as DNA, the CDR3 is TGTGCCAGCAGCGGGGGACAGGGTGCCTATGGCTACACCTTC. Protein sequence: CASSGGQGAYGYTF.

The chain links TRBV7-8 to TRBJ1-6; D remains ambiguous. The CDR3 contains 12 residues. Deletions cut 3 bases from V and 6 bases from J, with 3 bases between. Germline V gene data show CDR1 as SGHVS and CDR2 as FQNEAQ. The CDR3 region has the DNA TGTGCCAGCAGCTTGCGTAATTCACCCCTCCACTTT. Amino acid sequence: CASSLRNSPLHF.